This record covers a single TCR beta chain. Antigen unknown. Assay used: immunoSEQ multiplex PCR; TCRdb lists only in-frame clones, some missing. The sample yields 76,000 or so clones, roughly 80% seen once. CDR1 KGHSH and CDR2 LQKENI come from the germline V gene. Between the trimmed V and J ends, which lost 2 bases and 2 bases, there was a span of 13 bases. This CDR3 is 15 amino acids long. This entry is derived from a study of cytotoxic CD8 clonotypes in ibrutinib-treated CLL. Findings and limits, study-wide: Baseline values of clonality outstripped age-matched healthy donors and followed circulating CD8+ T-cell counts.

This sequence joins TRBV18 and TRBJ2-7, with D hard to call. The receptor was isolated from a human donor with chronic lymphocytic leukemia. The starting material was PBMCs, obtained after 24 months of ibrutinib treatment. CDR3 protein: CASSPGVGVTYEQYF. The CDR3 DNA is TGTGCCAGCTCACCAGGAGTTGGGGTAACCTACGAGCAGTACTTC.